The 10 T cell receptor beta chains below all came from one sample that was sequenced in a study of cytomegalovirus exposure and HLA in healthy donors. In the PCR, 60 Vbeta and 13 Jbeta primers were used. Generated by immunoSEQ multiplex PCR, the TCRdb table keeps only in-frame clones and is missing some. The data show approximately 140,000 clones, roughly four fifths seen once. Sequenced input: PBMCs. Every receptor here comes from a woman between 45 and 60 years old in good health and CMV-seronegative.

The V and J genes are TRBV2 and TRBJ2-5, with unresolved D. The CDR3 spans 11 residues. V was trimmed by 4 bases and J by 10 bases, leaving 10 bases between them. Germline V gene sequence: CDR1 SNHLY, CDR2 FYNNEI. Here the CDR3 DNA reads TGTGCCAGCAGTGTCCTAAGTTACCAGTACTTC. The encoded protein is CASSVLSYQYF.

The genes are TRBV5-1 and TRBJ2-5; TRBD2 matches at 9 bases. Trimming cost V 0 bases and J 0 bases; bases outside gene matches: 6. There are 17 residues in the CDR3. Germline values: CDR1 SGHRS, CDR2 YFSETQ. The CDR3 DNA is TGCGCCAGCAGCTTGGGGTCTAGCGGGGCCGACCAAGAGACCCAGTACTTC. Translation gives CASSLGSSGADQETQYF.

The V gene is TRBV6-6, the J gene TRBJ1-6, with unresolved D. CDR1 and CDR2 (germline): MNHNY, SVGAGI (reference sequence). There are 13 residues in the CDR3. Trimming shortened V by 2 bases and J by 8 bases, and 7 bases separated the two germline ends. The chain's CDR3 is CASSYVGDSPLHF. CDR3 bases: TGTGCCAGCAGTTACGTCGGGGATTCACCCCTCCACTTT.

This chain uses TRBV15 with TRBJ2-6, with D uncertain. Trimming pared 2 bases from V and 0 bases from J, leaving 11 bases between. CDR1 and CDR2 from the germline V gene are LNHNV and YYDKDF (reference sequence). CDR3 length: 17 residues. The CDR3 loop is CATSRTRRSSGANVLTF. The CDR3 DNA follows: TGTGCCACCAGCAGAACACGGAGAAGCTCTGGGGCCAACGTCCTGACTTTC.

This chain links TRBV29-1 with TRBJ1-1; TRBD1 is a possible D gene (5 bases). V was shortened by 4 bases and J by 0 bases, with 9 bases between the two germline ends. CDR3 length: 13 amino acids. Per the germline V gene, CDR1 is SQVTM and CDR2 is ANQGSEA. The CDR3 loop reads CSVGQLMNTEAFF. The CDR3 DNA reads as TGCAGCGTTGGACAGCTTATGAACACTGAAGCTTTCTTT.

The J gene is TRBJ1-2, the V gene TRBV15, with 10 bases aligning to TRBD1. The germline V gene encodes CDR1 LNHNV and CDR2 YYDKDF (reference sequence). The CDR3 loop spans 15 amino acids. V dropped 0 bases and J dropped 7; count of bases not matched to a gene: 5. The CDR3 is CATSREATGGSGYTF. The CDR3 DNA reads TGTGCCACCAGCAGAGAAGCGACAGGGGGCAGTGGCTACACCTTC. The complete variable domain, with remaining parts taken from reference TRBV15 and TRBJ1-2, reads DAMVIQNPRYQVTQFGKPVTLSCSQTLNHNVMYWYQQKSSQAPKLLFHYYDKDFNNEADTPDNFQSRRPNTSFCFLDIRSPGLGDTAMYLCATSREATGGSGYTFGSGTRLTVV.

The chain links TRBV6-1 to TRBJ2-7; 7 positions match TRBD2. This CDR3 has 15 residues. The germline V gene encodes CDR1 MNHNS and CDR2 SASEGT. Trimming took 2 bases from V and 4 from J; bases not matched to a gene: 8. This CDR3 is CASSELGTTLYEQYF. Written as DNA, the CDR3 is TGTGCCAGCAGTGAATTGGGGACTACTCTTTACGAGCAGTACTTC.

In this sample, this clone turned up a few times. The chain combines TRBV6-1 with TRBJ2-3; TRBD2 might be the D (6 bases). This CDR3 has 17 amino acids. The germline V and J ends were trimmed by 3 bases and 5 bases, with 21 bases remaining between them. The germline CDR1 and CDR2 sequences are MNHNS and SASEGT. The CDR3 is CASSDGKTRSAGDTQYF. CDR3 nucleotides: TGTGCCAGCAGTGACGGAAAGACTAGGTCTGCGGGAGATACGCAGTATTTT.

The chain employs TRBV5-1 and TRBJ2-7; possibly TRBD2 for D (5 bases). V lost 4 bases, J lost 1 base, and 12 bases lay in between. This CDR3 comprises 14 residues. The V gene's germline CDR1 is SGHRS and CDR2 YFSETQ. This CDR3 reads CASSEGRVSYEQYF. The CDR3, as DNA: TGCGCCAGCAGCGAAGGGCGGGTATCCTACGAGCAGTACTTC.

This clone was seen once. This chain joins TRBV7-6 and TRBJ2-7, with 10 nucleotides matching TRBD2. The CDR3 loop spans 14 amino acids. CDR1 and CDR2 (germline): SGHVS, FNYEAQ. V lost 3 bases to trimming and J lost 1 base; unmatched junction nucleotides: 0. The CDR3 DNA is TGTGCCAGCAGCTTTAGCGGGGGGTCCTACGAGCAGTACTTC. It yields the protein CASSFSGGSYEQYF.